The 2 T cell receptor beta chains given below trace back to one sample, sequenced in a study of T cells in Graves' hyperthyroidism and ophthalmopathy. Authors of the study amplified TCR beta CDR3 regions from RNA transcripts. Using the HTBI primer set, a first-round RT-PCR was run on the TCR CDR3. MiXCR was run by TCRdb on the multiplex PCR reads, yielding one entry per CDR3 protein. The sample records about half a million distinct CDR3 sequences, approximately 25% being singletons. Material: blood. The receptors derive from a woman in her thirties with Graves' ophthalmopathy.

The J gene is TRBJ1-2, the V gene TRBV20-1; D unresolved. The CDR3 has 13 residues. Trimming pared 1 base from V and 0 bases from J, leaving 6 bases between. Per germline, CDR1 DFQATT and CDR2 SNEGSKA (reference sequence). The chain's CDR3 is CSARVVSNYGYTF. The CDR3 coding sequence is TGCAGTGCTAGAGTTGTTTCTAACTATGGCTACACCTTC.

This clonotype has ten or more counts. The chain recombines TRBV2 with TRBJ1-1, with 9 positions matching TRBD1. V was pared by 6 bases and J by 5 bases, with 10 bases of the junction left unmatched. The CDR3 contains 15 residues. CDR1 is SNHLY and CDR2 is FYNNEI in the germline V gene. CDR3 sequence: CASRYPQGARTEAFF. The CDR3 nucleotides read TGTGCCAGCAGATATCCACAGGGGGCGCGTACTGAAGCTTTCTTT.